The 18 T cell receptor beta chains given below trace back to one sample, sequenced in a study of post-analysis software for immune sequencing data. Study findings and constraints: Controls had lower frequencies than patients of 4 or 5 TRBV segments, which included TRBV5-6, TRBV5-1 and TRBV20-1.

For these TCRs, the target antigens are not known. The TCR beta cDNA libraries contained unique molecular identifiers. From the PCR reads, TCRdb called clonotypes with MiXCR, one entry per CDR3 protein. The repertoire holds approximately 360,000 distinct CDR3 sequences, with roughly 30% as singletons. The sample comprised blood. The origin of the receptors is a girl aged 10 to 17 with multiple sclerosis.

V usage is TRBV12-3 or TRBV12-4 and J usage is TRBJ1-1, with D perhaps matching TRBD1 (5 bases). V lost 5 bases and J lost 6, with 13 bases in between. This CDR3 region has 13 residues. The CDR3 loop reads CASSPVWGSEAFF. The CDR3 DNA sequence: TGTGCCAGCAGTCCTGTCTGGGGCTCTGAAGCTTTCTTT.

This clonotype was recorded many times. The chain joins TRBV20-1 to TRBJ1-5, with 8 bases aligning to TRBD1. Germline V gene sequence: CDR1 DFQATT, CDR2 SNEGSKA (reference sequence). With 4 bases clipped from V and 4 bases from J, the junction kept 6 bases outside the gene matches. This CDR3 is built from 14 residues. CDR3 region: CSANQGAFNQPQHF. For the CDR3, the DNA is TGCAGTGCTAATCAGGGGGCCTTTAATCAGCCCCAGCATTTT.

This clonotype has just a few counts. CDR3 nucleotides: TGTGCCAGCAGCCAAGTCGGGACGATTACTAGCACAGATACGCAGTATTTT. Its translation: CASSQVGTITSTDTQYF. The J gene is TRBJ2-3, the V gene TRBV4-2; D tentatively fits TRBD1 or TRBD2 (5 bases each). The CDR3 contains 17 residues. CDR1 is LGHNA and CDR2 is YNFKEQ in the germline V gene. Trimming cost V 1 base and J 0 bases, with 14 bases left between them.

The CDR3 coding sequence is TGCAGCGTTCGGACAGCGTATGGCTACACCTTC. Translated: CSVRTAYGYTF. The V call is TRBV29-1, the J call TRBJ1-2; TRBD1 might be the D (6 bases). V was cut by 5 bases and J by 5 bases, with 9 bases left in between. The CDR3 spans 11 residues. Germline lookup yields CDR1 SQVTM and CDR2 ANQGSEA.

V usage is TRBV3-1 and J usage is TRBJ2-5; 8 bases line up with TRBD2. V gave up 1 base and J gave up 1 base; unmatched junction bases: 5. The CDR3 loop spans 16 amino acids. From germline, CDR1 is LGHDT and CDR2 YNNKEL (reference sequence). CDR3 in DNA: TGTGCCAGCAGCCAAGTCTCGGGGGGGCCCCAAGAGACCCAGTACTTC. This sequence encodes CASSQVSGGPQETQYF.

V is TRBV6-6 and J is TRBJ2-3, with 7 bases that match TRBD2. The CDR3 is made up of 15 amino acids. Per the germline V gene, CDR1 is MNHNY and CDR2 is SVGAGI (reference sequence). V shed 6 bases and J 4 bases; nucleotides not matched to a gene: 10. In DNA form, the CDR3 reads TGTGCCAGCAGCCTACTTGCGGGGGAGTCAGATACGCAGTATTTT. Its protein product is CASSLLAGESDTQYF.

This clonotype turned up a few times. The CDR3 DNA reads as TGTGCCACCCCTGGGGGAGGATTAACTAATGAAAAACTGTTTTTT. As protein: CATPGGGLTNEKLFF. J is TRBJ1-4 and V is TRBV24-1; perhaps TRBD1 as D (5 bases). The ends were cut back, 9 bases at V and 1 base at J, with 14 bases in the middle. The CDR3 consists of 15 residues. The germline V gene has CDR1 KGHDR and CDR2 SFDVKD.

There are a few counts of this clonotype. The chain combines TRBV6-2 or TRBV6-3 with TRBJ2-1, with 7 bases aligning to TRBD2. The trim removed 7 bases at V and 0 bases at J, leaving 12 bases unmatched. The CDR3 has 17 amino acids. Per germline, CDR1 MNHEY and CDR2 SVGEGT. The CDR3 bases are TGTGCCAGCATTCCCCTGGCGGGGGACCCCTCCTACAATGAGCAGTTCTTC. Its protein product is CASIPLAGDPSYNEQFF.

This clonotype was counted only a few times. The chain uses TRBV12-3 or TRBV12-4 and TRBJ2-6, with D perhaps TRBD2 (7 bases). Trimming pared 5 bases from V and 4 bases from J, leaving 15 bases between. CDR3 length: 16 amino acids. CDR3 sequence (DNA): TGTGCCAGCAGTCCGTCGGGGGGCGCGGGGGCCAACGTCCTGACTTTC. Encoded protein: CASSPSGGAGANVLTF.

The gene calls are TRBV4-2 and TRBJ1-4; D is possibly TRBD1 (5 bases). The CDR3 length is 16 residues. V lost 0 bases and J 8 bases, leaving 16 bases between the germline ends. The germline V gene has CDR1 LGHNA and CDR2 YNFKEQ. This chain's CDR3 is CASSQDLVGLGEKLFF. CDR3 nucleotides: TGTGCCAGCAGCCAAGATCTCGTGGGACTCGGGGAAAAACTGTTTTTT.

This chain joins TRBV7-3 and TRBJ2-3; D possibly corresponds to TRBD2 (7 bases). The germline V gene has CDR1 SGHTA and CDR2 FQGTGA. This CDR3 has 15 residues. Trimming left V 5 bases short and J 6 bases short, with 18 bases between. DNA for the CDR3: TGTGCCAGCAGCCCCCAGGGGAGGGGGGCGGATACGCAGTATTTT. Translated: CASSPQGRGADTQYF.

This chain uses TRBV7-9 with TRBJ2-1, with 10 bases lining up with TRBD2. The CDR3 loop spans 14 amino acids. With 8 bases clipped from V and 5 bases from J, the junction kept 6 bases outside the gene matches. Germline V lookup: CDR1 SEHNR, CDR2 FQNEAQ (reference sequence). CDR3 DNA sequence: TGTGCCAGCGGCCCTAGCGGGGGCCACAATGAGCAGTTCTTC. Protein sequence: CASGPSGGHNEQFF.

The chain's CDR3 is CASSLSGTVSNQPQHF. DNA for the CDR3: TGTGCCAGCAGTTTATCAGGGACGGTGAGCAATCAGCCCCAGCATTTT. This rearrangement joins TRBV12-3 or TRBV12-4 to TRBJ1-5, with D perhaps TRBD1 (5 bases). Trimming left V 2 bases short and J 1 base short, with 12 bases between. This CDR3 region has 16 residues.

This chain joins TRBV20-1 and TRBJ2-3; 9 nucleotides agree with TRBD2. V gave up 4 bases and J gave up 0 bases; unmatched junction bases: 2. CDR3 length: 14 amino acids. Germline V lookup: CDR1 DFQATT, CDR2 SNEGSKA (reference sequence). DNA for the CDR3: TGCAGTGCTACCACTAGCGGGAGCACAGATACGCAGTATTTT. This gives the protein CSATTSGSTDTQYF.

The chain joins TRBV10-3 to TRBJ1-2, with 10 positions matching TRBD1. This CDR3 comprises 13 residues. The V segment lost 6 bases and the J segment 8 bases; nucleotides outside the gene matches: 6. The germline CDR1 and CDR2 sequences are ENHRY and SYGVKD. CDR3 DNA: TGTGCCATCAGGGGACAGGGGATAAGCGGCTACACCTTC. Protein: CAIRGQGISGYTF.

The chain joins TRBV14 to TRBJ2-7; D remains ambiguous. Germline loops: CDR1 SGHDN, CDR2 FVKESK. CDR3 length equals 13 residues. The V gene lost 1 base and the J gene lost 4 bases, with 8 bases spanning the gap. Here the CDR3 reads CASSQGMIYEQYF. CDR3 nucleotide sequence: TGTGCCAGCAGCCAAGGAATGATATACGAGCAGTACTTC.

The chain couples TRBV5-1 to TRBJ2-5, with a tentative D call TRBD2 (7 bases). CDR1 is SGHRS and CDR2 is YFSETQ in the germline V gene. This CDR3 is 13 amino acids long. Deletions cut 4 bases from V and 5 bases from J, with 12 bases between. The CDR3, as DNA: TGCGCCAGCAGCAGAGGGGGGGACGAGACCCAGTACTTC. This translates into CASSRGGDETQYF. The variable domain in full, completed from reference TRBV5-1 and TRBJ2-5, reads KAGVTQTPRYLIKTRGQQVTLSCSPISGHRSVSWYQQTPGQGLQFLFEYFSETQRNKGNFPGRFSGRQFSNSRSEMNVSTLELGDSALYLCASSRGGDETQYFGPGTRLLVL.

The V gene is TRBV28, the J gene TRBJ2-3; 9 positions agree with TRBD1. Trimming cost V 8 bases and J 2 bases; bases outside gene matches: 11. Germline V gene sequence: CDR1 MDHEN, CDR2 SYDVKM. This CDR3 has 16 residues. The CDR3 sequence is CASHRPGTGFTDTQYF. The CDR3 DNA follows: TGTGCCAGCCATCGCCCCGGGACAGGGTTCACAGATACGCAGTATTTT.